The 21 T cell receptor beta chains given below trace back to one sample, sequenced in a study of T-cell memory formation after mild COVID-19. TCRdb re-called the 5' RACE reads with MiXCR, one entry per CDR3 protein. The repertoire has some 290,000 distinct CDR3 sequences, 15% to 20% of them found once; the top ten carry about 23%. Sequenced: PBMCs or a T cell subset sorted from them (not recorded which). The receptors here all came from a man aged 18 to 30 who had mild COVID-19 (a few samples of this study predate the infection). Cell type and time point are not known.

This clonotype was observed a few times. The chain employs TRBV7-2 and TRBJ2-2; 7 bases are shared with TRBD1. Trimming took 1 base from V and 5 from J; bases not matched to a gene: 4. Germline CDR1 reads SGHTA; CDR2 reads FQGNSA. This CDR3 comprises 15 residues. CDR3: CASSLEGAWTGELFF. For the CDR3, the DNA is TGTGCCAGCAGCTTAGAGGGGGCCTGGACCGGGGAGCTGTTTTTT.

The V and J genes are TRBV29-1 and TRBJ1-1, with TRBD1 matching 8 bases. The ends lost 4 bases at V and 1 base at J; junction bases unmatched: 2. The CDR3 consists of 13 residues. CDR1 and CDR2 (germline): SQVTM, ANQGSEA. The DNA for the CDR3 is TGCAGCGTTGTTGGACAGGGGAACACTGAAGCTTTCTTT. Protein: CSVVGQGNTEAFF.

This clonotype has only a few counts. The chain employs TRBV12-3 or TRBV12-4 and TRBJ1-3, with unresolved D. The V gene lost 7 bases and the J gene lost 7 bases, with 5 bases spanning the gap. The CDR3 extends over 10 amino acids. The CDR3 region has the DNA TGTGCCAGCAAAAGGAACACCATATATTTT. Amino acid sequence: CASKRNTIYF.

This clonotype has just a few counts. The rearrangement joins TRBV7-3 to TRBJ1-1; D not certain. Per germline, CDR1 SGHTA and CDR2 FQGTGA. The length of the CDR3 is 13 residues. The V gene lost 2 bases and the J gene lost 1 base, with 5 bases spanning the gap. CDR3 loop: CASSLFPNTEAFF. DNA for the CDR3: TGTGCCAGCAGCTTATTTCCGAACACTGAAGCTTTCTTT. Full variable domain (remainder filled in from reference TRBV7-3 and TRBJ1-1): GAGVSQTPSNKVTEKGKYVELRCDPISGHTALYWYRQSLGQGPEFLIYFQGTGAADDSGLPNDRFFAVRPEGSVSTLKIQRTERGDSAVYLCASSLFPNTEAFFGQGTRLTVV.

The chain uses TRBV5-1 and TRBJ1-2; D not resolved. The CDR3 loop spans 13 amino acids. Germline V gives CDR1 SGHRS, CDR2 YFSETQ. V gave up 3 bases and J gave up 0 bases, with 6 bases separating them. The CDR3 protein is CASSWGSNYGYTF. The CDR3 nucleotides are TGCGCCAGCAGCTGGGGATCTAACTATGGCTACACCTTC.

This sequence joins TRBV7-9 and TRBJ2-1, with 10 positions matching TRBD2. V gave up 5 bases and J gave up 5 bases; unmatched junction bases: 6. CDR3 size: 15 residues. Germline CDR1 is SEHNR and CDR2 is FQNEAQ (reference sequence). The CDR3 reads CASSRAAGGDNEQFF. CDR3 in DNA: TGTGCCAGCAGCAGAGCAGCGGGGGGGGACAATGAGCAGTTCTTC.

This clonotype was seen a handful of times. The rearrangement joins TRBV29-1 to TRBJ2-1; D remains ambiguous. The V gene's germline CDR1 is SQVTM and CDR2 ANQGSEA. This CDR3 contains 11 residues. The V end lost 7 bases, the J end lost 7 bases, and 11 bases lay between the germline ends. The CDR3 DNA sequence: TGCAGCGAGTTAATGGGGAATGAGCAGTTCTTC. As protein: CSELMGNEQFF.

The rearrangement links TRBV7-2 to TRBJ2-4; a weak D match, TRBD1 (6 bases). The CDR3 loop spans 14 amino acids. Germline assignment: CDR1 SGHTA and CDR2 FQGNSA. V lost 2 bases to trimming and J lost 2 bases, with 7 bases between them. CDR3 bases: TGTGCCAGCAGCTTAACAGGGACCAAAAACATTCAGTACTTC. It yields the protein CASSLTGTKNIQYF.

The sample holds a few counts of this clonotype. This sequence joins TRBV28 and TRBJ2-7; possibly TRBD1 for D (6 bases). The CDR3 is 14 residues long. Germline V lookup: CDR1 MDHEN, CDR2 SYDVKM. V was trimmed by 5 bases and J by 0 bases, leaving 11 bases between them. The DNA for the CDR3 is TGTGCCAGCAGTGGGGGCGGCAGCTCCTACGAGCAGTACGTC. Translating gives CASSGGGSSYEQYV.

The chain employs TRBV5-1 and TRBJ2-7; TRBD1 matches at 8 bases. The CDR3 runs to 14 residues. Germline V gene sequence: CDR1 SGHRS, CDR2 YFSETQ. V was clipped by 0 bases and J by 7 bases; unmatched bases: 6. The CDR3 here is CASSLVAGGGEQYF. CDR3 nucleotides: TGCGCCAGCAGCTTGGTTGCAGGGGGCGGAGAGCAGTACTTC. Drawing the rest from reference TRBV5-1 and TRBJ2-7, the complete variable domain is KAGVTQTPRYLIKTRGQQVTLSCSPISGHRSVSWYQQTPGQGLQFLFEYFSETQRNKGNFPGRFSGRQFSNSRSEMNVSTLELGDSALYLCASSLVAGGGEQYFGPGTRLTVT.

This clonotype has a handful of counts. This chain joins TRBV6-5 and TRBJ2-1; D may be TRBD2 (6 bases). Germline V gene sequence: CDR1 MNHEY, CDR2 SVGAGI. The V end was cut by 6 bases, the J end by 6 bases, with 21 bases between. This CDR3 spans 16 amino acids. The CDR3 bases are TGTGCCAGCAGCTCCCGTACTAGCCCCCGGTCCAATGAGCAGTTCTTC. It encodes CASSSRTSPRSNEQFF.

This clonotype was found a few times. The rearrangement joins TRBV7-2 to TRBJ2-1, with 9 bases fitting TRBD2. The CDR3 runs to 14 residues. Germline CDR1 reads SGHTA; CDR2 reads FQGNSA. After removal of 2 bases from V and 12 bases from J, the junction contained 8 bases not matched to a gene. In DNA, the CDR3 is TGTGCCAGCAGCTTAAGTTTGCGGGGGGGGACGCAGTTCTTC. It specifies CASSLSLRGGTQFF.

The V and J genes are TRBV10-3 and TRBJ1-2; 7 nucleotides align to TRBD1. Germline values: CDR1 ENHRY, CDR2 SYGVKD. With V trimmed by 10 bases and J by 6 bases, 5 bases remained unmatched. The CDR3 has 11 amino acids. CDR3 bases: TGTGCCACAATGACAGGGAATGGCTACACCTTC. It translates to CATMTGNGYTF.

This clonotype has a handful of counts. CDR3 residues: CASSRLPAYRDTDTQYF. DNA for the CDR3: TGTGCCAGCAGCCGCCTACCGGCCTACCGGGACACAGATACGCAGTATTTT. The chain has TRBV7-2 and TRBJ2-3; D is possibly TRBD2 (5 bases). Trimming took off 5 bases at V and 2 bases at J, with 20 bases between the two ends. The CDR3 has 17 residues. Germline CDR1 SGHTA, CDR2 FQGNSA.

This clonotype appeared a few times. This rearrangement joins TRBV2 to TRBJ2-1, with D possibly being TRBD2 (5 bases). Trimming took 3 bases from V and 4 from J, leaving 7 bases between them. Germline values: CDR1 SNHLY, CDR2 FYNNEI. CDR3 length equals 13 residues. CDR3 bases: TGTGCCAGCAGTGAGGGAGAGTACAATGAGCAGTTCTTC. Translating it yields CASSEGEYNEQFF.

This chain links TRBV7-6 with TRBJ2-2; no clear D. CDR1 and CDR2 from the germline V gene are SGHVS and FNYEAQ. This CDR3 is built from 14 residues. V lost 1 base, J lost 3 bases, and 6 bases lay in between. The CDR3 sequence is CASSLVTYTGELFF. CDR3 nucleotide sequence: TGTGCCAGCAGCTTAGTAACATACACCGGGGAGCTGTTTTTT.

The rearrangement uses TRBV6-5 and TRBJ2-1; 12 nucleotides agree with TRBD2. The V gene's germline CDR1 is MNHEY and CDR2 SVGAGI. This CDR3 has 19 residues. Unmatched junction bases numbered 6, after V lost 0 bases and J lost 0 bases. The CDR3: CASSYSWLAGGLSYNEQFF. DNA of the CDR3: TGTGCCAGCAGTTACTCGTGGCTAGCGGGGGGGCTCTCCTACAATGAGCAGTTCTTC.

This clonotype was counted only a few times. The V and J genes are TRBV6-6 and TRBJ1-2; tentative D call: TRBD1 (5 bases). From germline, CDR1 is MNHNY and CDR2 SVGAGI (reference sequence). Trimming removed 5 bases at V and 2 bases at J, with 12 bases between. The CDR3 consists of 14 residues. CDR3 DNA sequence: TGTGCCAGCAGTCCGGCAGGGTTGAACTATGGCTACACCTTC. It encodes CASSPAGLNYGYTF.

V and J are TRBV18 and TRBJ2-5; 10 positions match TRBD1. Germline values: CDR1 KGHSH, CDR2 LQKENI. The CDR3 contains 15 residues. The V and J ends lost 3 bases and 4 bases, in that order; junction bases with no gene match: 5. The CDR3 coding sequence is TGTGCCAGCTCACCCGGGACAGGGGCTCGAGAGACCCAGTACTTC. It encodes CASSPGTGARETQYF. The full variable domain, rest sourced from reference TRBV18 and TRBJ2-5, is NAGVMQNPRHLVRRRGQEARLRCSPMKGHSHVYWYRQLPEEGLKFMVYLQKENIIDESGMPKERFSAEFPKEGPSILRIQQVVRGDSAAYFCASSPGTGARETQYFGPGTRLLVL.

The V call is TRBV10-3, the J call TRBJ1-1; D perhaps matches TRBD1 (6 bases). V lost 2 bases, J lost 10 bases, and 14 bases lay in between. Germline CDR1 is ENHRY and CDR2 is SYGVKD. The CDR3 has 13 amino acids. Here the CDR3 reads CAISEGSKDRAFF. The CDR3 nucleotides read TGTGCCATCAGTGAGGGGTCGAAGGACAGAGCTTTCTTT.

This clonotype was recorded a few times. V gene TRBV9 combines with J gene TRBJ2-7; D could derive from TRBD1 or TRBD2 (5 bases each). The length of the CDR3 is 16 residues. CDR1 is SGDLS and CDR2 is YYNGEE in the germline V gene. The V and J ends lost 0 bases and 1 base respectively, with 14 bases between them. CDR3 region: CASSVAPGPWSYEQYF. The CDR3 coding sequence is TGTGCCAGCAGCGTAGCCCCGGGACCGTGGTCCTACGAGCAGTACTTC.